These 14 T cell receptor beta chains were sequenced from one sample in a study of blood T cells in healthy people across ages. Sample-barcoded 5' priming and a J-beta primer mix drove a second PCR of 7 to 11 cycles. Using its own MiXCR run on the 5' RACE reads, TCRdb lists one record per CDR3 protein. The top ten hold roughly 25% of the sample, which has approximately 800,000 distinct CDR3 sequences, approximately 60% seen once. The sequencing input was blood. The receptors shown here come from a middle-aged man in good health.

The chain links TRBV20-1 to TRBJ2-1; 16 bases map to TRBD2. This CDR3 is built from 15 residues. Germline-derived CDR1 and CDR2 are DFQATT and SNEGSKA (reference sequence). CDR3 coding DNA: TGCAGCACCTCCGGGACTAGCGGGAGGGACAATGAGCAGTTCTTC. It specifies CSTSGTSGRDNEQFF.

Only a few counts were recorded for this clonotype. The chain recombines TRBV3-1 with TRBJ2-2, with D maybe TRBD1 (5 bases). The V end was cut by 0 bases, the J end by 0 bases, with 14 bases between. CDR1 and CDR2 (germline): LGHDT, YNNKEL (reference sequence). This CDR3 has 18 residues. The CDR3 protein is CASSQEMVGAANTGELFF. In nucleotides, the CDR3 is TGTGCCAGCAGCCAAGAAATGGTAGGGGCGGCGAACACCGGGGAGCTGTTTTTT. The full variable domain, its missing parts supplied by reference TRBV3-1 and TRBJ2-2, is DTAVSQTPKYLVTQMGNDKSIKCEQNLGHDTMYWYKQDSKKFLKIMFSYNNKELIINETVPNRFSPKSPDKAHLNLHINSLELGDSAVYFCASSQEMVGAANTGELFFGEGSRLTVL.

This chain connects TRBV5-6 to TRBJ2-1; D perhaps matches TRBD2 (5 bases). The ends were cut back, 9 bases at V and 8 bases at J, with 15 bases in the middle. The CDR3 is made up of 12 amino acids. Germline-derived CDR1 and CDR2 are SGHDT and YYEEEE. The DNA for the CDR3 is TGTGCCACCCTTAGGAGAGGGCATGAGCAGTTCTTC. This gives the protein CATLRRGHEQFF.

This chain uses TRBV7-3 with TRBJ2-7; no clear D gene. CDR1 and CDR2 from the germline V gene are SGHTA and FQGTGA. The CDR3 sequence is 15 residues long. V was shortened by 4 bases and J by 4 bases, with 17 bases between the two germline ends. The CDR3 loop is CASSSGRPAWYEQYF. The CDR3 DNA follows: TGTGCCAGCAGCTCCGGTCGCCCGGCATGGTACGAGCAGTACTTC.

The V gene is TRBV12-3 or TRBV12-4, the J gene TRBJ2-5; 11 nucleotides align to TRBD2. With V trimmed by 7 bases and J by 1 base, 11 bases remained unmatched. This CDR3 spans 17 amino acids. This CDR3 reads CASTPGRGLAVQETQYF. DNA for the CDR3: TGTGCCAGCACCCCAGGCCGGGGACTAGCGGTCCAAGAGACCCAGTACTTC.

V usage is TRBV12-3 or TRBV12-4 and J usage is TRBJ1-1; D call uncertain. The CDR3 has 19 amino acids. The V gene lost 4 bases and the J gene lost 1 base, with 25 bases spanning the gap. CDR3 sequence: CASSSTAFKVKEENTEAFF. The CDR3 nucleotides are TGTGCCAGCAGTTCGACGGCATTTAAGGTGAAGGAGGAGAACACTGAAGCTTTCTTT.

This clonotype has only a few counts. This sequence joins TRBV5-6 and TRBJ2-7; D call uncertain. The CDR3 runs to 13 residues. V was pared by 4 bases and J by 4 bases, with 12 bases between. CDR1 is SGHDT, CDR2 YYEEEE, per germline. The CDR3 region has the DNA TGTGCCAGCAGCCCAAATTGGTCATACGAGCAGTACTTC. It specifies CASSPNWSYEQYF.

The gene calls are TRBV11-3 and TRBJ2-1, with D possibly TRBD1 on 8 matching bases. The CDR3 runs to 15 residues. Germline V gene sequence: CDR1 SGHNT, CDR2 YENEEA. V gave up 5 bases and J gave up 8 bases, with 19 bases separating them. The CDR3: CASSTGGVGADEQFF. CDR3 bases: TGTGCCAGCAGCACAGGGGGGGTGGGAGCCGATGAGCAGTTCTTC.

The chain joins TRBV12-3 or TRBV12-4 to TRBJ1-1, with D possibly being TRBD1 (5 bases). The CDR3 is 15 residues long. V was clipped by 3 bases and J by 1 base, with 12 bases between them. The CDR3 protein is CASSLWGVWNTEAFF. Here the CDR3 DNA reads TGTGCCAGCAGTTTGTGGGGGGTCTGGAACACTGAAGCTTTCTTT.

This clonotype was counted between two and nine times. V gene TRBV20-1 combines with J gene TRBJ2-5; 11 nucleotides agree with TRBD2. The CDR3 has 15 amino acids. V dropped 4 bases and J dropped 4; count of bases not matched to a gene: 8. Looked up from germline, CDR1 is DFQATT and CDR2 is SNEGSKA (reference sequence). The CDR3 region is CSATPGLAGGETQYF. The CDR3, as DNA: TGCAGTGCTACCCCCGGGCTAGCGGGAGGAGAGACCCAGTACTTC.

This clonotype was detected ten times or more. This rearrangement joins TRBV14 to TRBJ1-6; D is uncertain. The germline V gene has CDR1 SGHDN and CDR2 FVKESK. V lost 0 bases, J lost 10 bases, and 13 bases lay in between. The CDR3 contains 15 residues. CDR3 region: CASSQDHGFNSPLHF. CDR3 DNA: TGTGCCAGCAGCCAAGATCACGGGTTTAACTCACCCCTCCACTTT.

This chain uses TRBV28 with TRBJ2-3, with 7 bases fitting TRBD1. Per the germline V gene, CDR1 is MDHEN and CDR2 is SYDVKM. J was trimmed by 6 bases and V by 3 bases; bases with no gene match: 9. The CDR3 covers 15 residues. The CDR3 bases are TGTGCCAGCAGTTTTGGAGGACAGGCTTTTGATACGCAGTATTTT. Translating gives CASSFGGQAFDTQYF.

V gene TRBV6-1 combines with J gene TRBJ2-5, with D possibly called TRBD1 or TRBD2 (5 bases each). Germline V gives CDR1 MNHNS, CDR2 SASEGT. The V end lost 5 bases, the J end lost 1 base, and 17 bases lay between the germline ends. The CDR3 runs to 16 residues. Written as DNA, the CDR3 is TGTGCCAGCAGTCCCGTGGGTCGGGGCTTCCAAGAGACCCAGTACTTC. The encoded protein is CASSPVGRGFQETQYF.

The chain joins TRBV10-3 to TRBJ1-5, with D tentatively TRBD1 (5 bases). The CDR3 is 14 residues long. Between the trimmed V and J ends, which lost 6 bases and 0 bases, there was a span of 9 bases. Germline V lookup: CDR1 ENHRY, CDR2 SYGVKD. The DNA for the CDR3 is TGTGCCATCAGATTGGACAATAGCAATCAGCCCCAGCATTTT. Translation gives CAIRLDNSNQPQHF.